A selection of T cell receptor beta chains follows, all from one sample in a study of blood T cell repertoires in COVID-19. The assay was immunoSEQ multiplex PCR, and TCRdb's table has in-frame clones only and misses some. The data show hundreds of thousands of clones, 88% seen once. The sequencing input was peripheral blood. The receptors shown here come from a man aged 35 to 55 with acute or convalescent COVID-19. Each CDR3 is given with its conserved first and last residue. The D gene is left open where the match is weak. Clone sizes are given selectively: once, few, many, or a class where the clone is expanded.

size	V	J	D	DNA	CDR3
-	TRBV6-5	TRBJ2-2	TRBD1	TGTGCCAGCAGTCGTACAGGGGTTGGCGGGGAGCTGTTTTTT	CASSRTGVGGELFF
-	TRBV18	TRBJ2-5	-	TGTGCCAGCTCACCTACTCCGGAGGGGAGGGAGACCCAGTACTTC	CASSPTPEGRETQYF
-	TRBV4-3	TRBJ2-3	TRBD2	TGCGCCAGCAGCCAAGATGCGGGAGCCGCAGATACGCAGTATTTT	CASSQDAGAADTQYF
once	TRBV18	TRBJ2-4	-	TGTGCCAGCTCACCAGCGAGCCAAAACATTCAGTACTTC	CASSPASQNIQYF
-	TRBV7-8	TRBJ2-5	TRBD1	TGTGCCAGCAGCTTAGAAAGGACAGGGTTTTACGAGACCCAGTACTTC	CASSLERTGFYETQYF
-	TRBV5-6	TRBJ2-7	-	TGTGCCAGCAATCTACAGGGCGTGGAGCAGTACTTC	CASNLQGVEQYF
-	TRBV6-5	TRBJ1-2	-	TGTGCCAGCAGGATGGGGGGGGAGCGTCGCTACACCTTC	CASRMGGERRYTF
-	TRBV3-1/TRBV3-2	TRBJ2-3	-	TGTGCCAGCAGCCAAGTGACGGGAAGCACAGATACGCAGTATTTT	CASSQVTGSTDTQYF
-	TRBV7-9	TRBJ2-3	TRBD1	TGTGCCAGCACCTTTACAGGGGCAGATACGCAGTATTTT	CASTFTGADTQYF
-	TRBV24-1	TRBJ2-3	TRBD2	TGTGCCACCAGTGGTGGCGGGGGGCTCACAGATACGCAGTATTTT	CATSGGGGLTDTQYF
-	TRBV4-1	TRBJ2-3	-	TGCGCCAGCAGCCAAGAGGGCTTTAGCACAGATACGCAGTATTTT	CASSQEGFSTDTQYF
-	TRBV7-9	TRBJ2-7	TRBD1	TGTGCCAGCAGCTCGCCGGGACAGGGCTCCTACGAGCAGTACTTC	CASSSPGQGSYEQYF
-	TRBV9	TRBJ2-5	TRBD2	TGTGCCAGCAGCGCAGGGACTAGCTGGGAGACCCAGTACTTC	CASSAGTSWETQYF
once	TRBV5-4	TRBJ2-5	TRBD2	TGTGCCAGCAGCTTGGGACTAGCGGGAGTTTCGGGGATGGAGACCCAGTACTTC	CASSLGLAGVSGMETQYF
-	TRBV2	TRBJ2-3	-	TGTGCCAGGGAGGGGCGGGGACTGGAGTATTTT	CAREGRGLEYF
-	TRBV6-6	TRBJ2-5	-	TGTGCCAGCAGAATGGACAGCCAGCGGACCCAGTACTTC	CASRMDSQRTQYF
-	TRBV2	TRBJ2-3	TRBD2	TGTGCCAGCAGTGAGCGGGTCGGGAGGTATACGCAGTATTTT	CASSERVGRYTQYF
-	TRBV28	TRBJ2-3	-	TGTGCCAGCAGTTTACCGAGCGGGTGGGGCACAGATACGCAGTATTTT	CASSLPSGWGTDTQYF
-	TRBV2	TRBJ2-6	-	TGTGCCAGCAGTGACCGTGCCGGCAACGTCCTGACTTTC	CASSDRAGNVLTF
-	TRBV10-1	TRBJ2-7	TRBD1	TGCGCCAGCAGTGTTGGGACAGGAGCCTACGAGCAGTACTTC	CASSVGTGAYEQYF
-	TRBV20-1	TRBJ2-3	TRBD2	TGCAGTGCTAGTGGCGGGAGCGGTACAGATACGCAGTATTTT	CSASGGSGTDTQYF
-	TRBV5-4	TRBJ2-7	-	TGTGCCAGCAGCTTGCTCGGGTCCCCCCATGACGAGCAGTACTTC	CASSLLGSPHDEQYF
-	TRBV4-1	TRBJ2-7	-	TGCGCCAGCAGCCAAGTTTCAAGTAGCATCCACGAGCAGTACTTC	CASSQVSSSIHEQYF
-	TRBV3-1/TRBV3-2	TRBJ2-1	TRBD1	TGTGCCAGCAGCCAAGGGGTCGCGGGGACAGGGTCGTACAATGAGCAGTTCTTC	CASSQGVAGTGSYNEQFF
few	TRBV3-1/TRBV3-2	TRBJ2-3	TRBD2	TGTGCCAGCAGCCAAGATTACGGGAGGGCTGGAGATACGCAGTATTTT	CASSQDYGRAGDTQYF
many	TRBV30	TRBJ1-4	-	TGTGCCTGGAGCTTTAATACGGCGGCTAATGAAAAACTGTTTTTT	CAWSFNTAANEKLFF
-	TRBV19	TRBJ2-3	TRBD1	TGTGCCAGTAGTATAGGGACAGGGGGGGATACGCAGTATTTT	CASSIGTGGDTQYF
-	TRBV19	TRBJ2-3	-	TGTGCCAGTAGTCCGAGTAGCTTGAGCACAGATACGCAGTATTTT	CASSPSSLSTDTQYF
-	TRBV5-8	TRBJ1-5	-	TGTGCCAGCAGCGACGACAGAGTTAGCAATCAGCCCCAGCATTTT	CASSDDRVSNQPQHF
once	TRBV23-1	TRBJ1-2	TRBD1	TGCGCCAGCTCTGATACCGGGACAGGGGCCCTACACTTTCTCGGGAGGGGCTACACCTTC	CASSDTGTGALHFLGRGYTF
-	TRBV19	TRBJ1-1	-	TGTGCCAGTAGTATGGGACACCTGAACACTGAAGCTTTCTTT	CASSMGHLNTEAFF
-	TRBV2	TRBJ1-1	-	TGTGCCAGCAGTGAAGTTGCGGCGAACACTGAAGCTTTCTTT	CASSEVAANTEAFF
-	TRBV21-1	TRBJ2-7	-	TGTGCCAGCAGCAAAAACCCTAGCCCCCAGGGGGCTTTTGGGGAGCAGTACTTC	CASSKNPSPQGAFGEQYF
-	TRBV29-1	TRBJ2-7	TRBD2	TGCAGCGTTGAAGATCAGAATAGCGGGGGGCCCGCCTACGAGCAGTACTTC	CSVEDQNSGGPAYEQYF
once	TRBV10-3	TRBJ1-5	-	TGTGCCATCAGCGGGGGGGAGGGTCCTTACAATCAGCCCCAGCATTTT	CAISGGEGPYNQPQHF
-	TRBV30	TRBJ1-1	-	TGTGCCTGGAGTGTATCTGGGAGGCCCTACAGTGGAACTGAAGCTTTCTTT	CAWSVSGRPYSGTEAFF
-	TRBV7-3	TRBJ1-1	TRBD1	TGTGCCAGCAGCGGTTCGGACAGGAGATCTGAAGCTTTCTTT	CASSGSDRRSEAFF
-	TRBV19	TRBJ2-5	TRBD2	TGTGCCAGTAATACCCTAGCGGGAGCGTGGGAGACCCAGTACTTC	CASNTLAGAWETQYF
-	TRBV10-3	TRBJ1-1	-	TGTGCCATCAGTGGTGAGGGATTGGGGAGAACTGAAGCTTTCTTT	CAISGEGLGRTEAFF
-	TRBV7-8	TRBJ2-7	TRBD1	TGTGCCAGCAGCCCCAGGGGGTCCTACGAGCAGTACTTC	CASSPRGSYEQYF
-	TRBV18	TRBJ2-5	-	TGTGCCAGCTCACTCGCCAAGGGGCAAGAGACCCAGTACTTC	CASSLAKGQETQYF
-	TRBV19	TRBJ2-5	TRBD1	TGTGCCAGTAGTATAGAGTTACAGGGGTTAGAGACCCAGTACTTC	CASSIELQGLETQYF